Listed here are 10 T cell receptor beta chains from one sample, sequenced in a study of CD8 T cells in Susac syndrome. Reverse transcription of about 0.45 to 1 ug RNA was carried out with random hexamers. One entry per CDR3 protein, called by TCRdb with MiXCR from the immunoSEQ multiplex PCR reads. The sample has some 300,000 distinct CDR3 sequences, 85% seen once; the top ten hold over 0.1%. The sample taken for sequencing was CD8+ T cells from PBMCs. The origin of the receptors is a human donor with multiple sclerosis.

The chain employs TRBV5-1 and TRBJ2-7, with 11 nucleotides matching TRBD2. Germline V gene sequence: CDR1 SGHRS, CDR2 YFSETQ. The CDR3 contains 15 residues. V lost 4 bases, J lost 7 bases, and 10 bases stayed unmatched. Here the CDR3 DNA reads TGCGCCAGCAGCCTCCATAGCGGGAGGGCCTGGGAGCAGTACTTC. Protein product: CASSLHSGRAWEQYF.

The chain joins TRBV9 to TRBJ2-7; D is unresolved. Germline V gives CDR1 SGDLS, CDR2 YYNGEE. The CDR3 runs to 15 residues. Trimming took off 0 bases at V and 1 base at J, with 11 bases between the two ends. This CDR3 reads CASSVGDGPSYEQYF. The CDR3 region has the DNA TGTGCCAGCAGCGTAGGAGACGGTCCATCCTACGAGCAGTACTTC. Full variable domain (remainder filled in from reference TRBV9 and TRBJ2-7): DSGVTQTPKHLITATGQRVTLRCSPRSGDLSVYWYQQSLDQGLQFLIQYYNGEERAKGNILERFSAQQFPDLHSELNLSSLELGDSALYFCASSVGDGPSYEQYFGPGTRLTVT.

The genes are TRBV7-6 and TRBJ2-7; D is perhaps TRBD2 (6 bases). The CDR3 extends over 15 amino acids. V lost 5 bases and J lost 0, with 14 bases in between. Germline CDR1 SGHVS, CDR2 FNYEAQ. Here the CDR3 reads CASSPGDYSSYEQYF. The DNA for the CDR3 is TGTGCCAGCAGCCCGGGAGATTACAGCTCCTACGAGCAGTACTTC.

This clonotype has just a few counts. The chain combines TRBV7-8 with TRBJ2-1; no clear D. The CDR3 has 15 residues. In germline, CDR1 is SGHVS, CDR2 FQNEAQ. V shed 5 bases and J shed 2 bases, with 13 bases lying between them. In DNA form, the CDR3 reads TGTGCCAGCAGCGTCCCAGAACGGCCCTACAATGAGCAGTTCTTC. It specifies CASSVPERPYNEQFF.

This clonotype has just one count. This rearrangement joins TRBV12-5 to TRBJ2-7; TRBD2 agrees at 8 bases. Germline CDR1 reads LGHNT; CDR2 reads FRNRAP. The CDR3 sequence is 15 residues long. V shed 1 base, J shed 5 bases, and the junction held 7 bases outside the gene matches. The chain's CDR3 is CASGLGRGAGNEQYF. CDR3 nucleotides: TGTGCTAGTGGTTTGGGGCGGGGGGCCGGTAACGAGCAGTACTTC.

This clonotype has just one count. The genes are TRBV29-1 and TRBJ1-1, with a tentative D call TRBD1 (5 bases). V shed 0 bases and J shed 0 bases, with 8 bases lying between them. The CDR3 consists of 14 residues. Germline CDR1 reads SQVTM; CDR2 reads ANQGSEA. Written as DNA, the CDR3 is TGCAGCGTTGAAGAGGTGACAGTGAACACTGAAGCTTTCTTT. Translated: CSVEEVTVNTEAFF.

This chain links TRBV15 with TRBJ2-3; 8 positions match TRBD2. This CDR3 has 15 amino acids. V shed 5 bases and J 0 bases; nucleotides not matched to a gene: 4. Germline V gene data show CDR1 as LNHNV and CDR2 as YYDKDF (reference sequence). The CDR3 nucleotides are TGTGCCACCAGCTATAGCGGGACTAGCACAGATACGCAGTATTTT. Translating gives CATSYSGTSTDTQYF.

This rearrangement joins TRBV25-1 to TRBJ2-5; TRBD2 aligns across 7 bases. J lost 7 bases, V lost 5 bases, and 7 bases had no gene match. The germline V gene has CDR1 MGHDK and CDR2 SYGVNS. The CDR3 contains 13 residues. CDR3 protein: CASSIQTGGTQYF. CDR3 coding DNA: TGTGCCAGCAGTATTCAGACGGGGGGGACCCAGTACTTC.

V and J are TRBV2 and TRBJ1-4, with TRBD1 matching over 8 bases. Germline V CDR1 and CDR2: SNHLY, FYNNEI. With V trimmed by 6 bases and J by 8 bases, 14 bases remained unmatched. This CDR3 has 16 residues. The CDR3 nucleotides read TGTGCCAGCAGCCGCGTTCCAGGGGGCGCGAGGGAAAAACTGTTTTTT. Translation: CASSRVPGGAREKLFF.

This chain uses TRBV9 with TRBJ2-3; 8 nucleotides agree with TRBD2. The V gene end was trimmed by 0 bases and the J gene end by 4 bases; junction bases not matched to a gene: 4. This CDR3 spans 15 amino acids. Germline V lookup: CDR1 SGDLS, CDR2 YYNGEE. DNA for the CDR3: TGTGCCAGCAGCGTAGACGGGAGGGCCTCAGATACGCAGTATTTT. Encoded protein: CASSVDGRASDTQYF.